This entry lists 24 T cell receptor beta chains sequenced from one sample in a study of shared clonotypes between healthy human individuals. Profiled with immunoSEQ multiplex PCR; TCRdb holds only in-frame clones, not every one. This table holds a few million clones, almost 96% found once. The sequenced material came from naive CD4+ T cells sorted from blood. Subset noted: CD45RA+ positively selected. The receptors were sampled from a man younger than 35 in good health.

The V gene is TRBV5-6, the J gene TRBJ1-4; D is ambiguous. Germline V gene lookup returns CDR1 SGHDT and CDR2 YYEEEE. Between the trimmed V and J ends, which lost 0 bases and 12 bases, there was a span of 12 bases. CDR3 length: 13 amino acids. CDR3: CASSLDRNRQLFF. The CDR3 nucleotides read TGTGCCAGCAGCTTGGATCGAAATAGGCAACTGTTTTTT.

The rearrangement links TRBV20-1 to TRBJ2-1; no definite D call. This CDR3 spans 9 amino acids. V lost 7 bases and J lost 8, with 6 bases in between. The V gene's germline CDR1 is DFQATT and CDR2 SNEGSKA (reference sequence). For the CDR3, the DNA is TGCAGTGGTAAGGATGAGCAGTTCTTC. Protein: CSGKDEQFF.

The chain carries TRBV7-3 and TRBJ1-2; possible D gene TRBD1, 6 bases. V lost 10 bases and J lost 7, with 13 bases in between. Germline V lookup: CDR1 SGHTA, CDR2 FQGTGA. The CDR3 covers 11 residues. The CDR3 nucleotides read TGTGCCATTATTAAAGGGGGTGGCTACACCTTC. Its translation: CAIIKGGGYTF.

The V call is TRBV2, the J call TRBJ1-2; perhaps TRBD1 as D (6 bases). The CDR3 runs 13 residues. CDR1 and CDR2 (germline): SNHLY, FYNNEI. Trimming took 7 bases from V and 1 from J, leaving 10 bases between them. This CDR3 reads CASTGGGNYGYTF. The CDR3, as DNA: TGTGCCAGCACCGGAGGGGGTAACTATGGCTACACCTTC. Using reference TRBV2 and TRBJ1-2 for the parts outside the CDR3, the full variable domain is EPEVTQTPSHQVTQMGQEVILRCVPISNHLYFYWYRQILGQKVEFLVSFYNNEISEKSEIFDDQFSVERPDGSNFTLKIRSTKLEDSAMYFCASTGGGNYGYTFGSGTRLTVV.

The chain uses TRBV10-3 and TRBJ2-3; D not certain. V gave up 2 bases and J gave up 7 bases, with 10 bases separating them. Germline V gene data show CDR1 as ENHRY and CDR2 as SYGVKD. The CDR3 has 13 amino acids. The CDR3 loop is CAISEVGEHTQYF. Written as DNA, the CDR3 is TGTGCCATCAGTGAGGTGGGCGAGCATACGCAGTATTTT.

This chain joins TRBV5-6 and TRBJ1-5; D is uncertain. The CDR3 sequence is 17 residues long. V lost 0 bases and J lost 0, with 13 bases in between. CDR1 is SGHDT and CDR2 is YYEEEE in the germline V gene. CDR3 DNA: TGTGCCAGCAGCTTGGGTTCGCCAGTCTATAGCAATCAGCCCCAGCATTTT. Its protein is CASSLGSPVYSNQPQHF.

The CDR3 region has the DNA TGTGCCAGCAGCGTTGGCGGGGGAGTAGTAGAGACCCAGTACTTC. It codes for CASSVGGGVVETQYF. The chain couples TRBV9 to TRBJ2-5, with 7 positions matching TRBD2. The CDR3 has 15 amino acids. Unmatched junction bases numbered 8, after V lost 2 bases and J lost 4 bases. Germline V gene data show CDR1 as SGDLS and CDR2 as YYNGEE.

The V call is TRBV14, the J call TRBJ1-2, with a tentative D call TRBD1 (5 bases). This CDR3 is 16 amino acids long. Germline CDR1 and CDR2: SGHDN and FVKESK. The V gene lost 2 bases and the J gene lost 8 bases, with 21 bases spanning the gap. The CDR3 nucleotides are TGTGCCAGCAGCCAACTAAACCTGGGCAGGCCAGGGGGCTACACCTTC. It codes for CASSQLNLGRPGGYTF.

This clone was detected only a few times. This chain uses TRBV7-9 with TRBJ1-6; D unresolved. Trimming took off 5 bases at V and 8 bases at J, with 7 bases between the two ends. The CDR3 length is 12 residues. Germline assignment: CDR1 SEHNR and CDR2 FQNEAQ (reference sequence). The CDR3 here is CASSQTYSPLHF. In nucleotides, the CDR3 is TGTGCCAGCAGCCAGACATATTCACCCCTCCACTTT.

The rearrangement links TRBV28 to TRBJ2-7, with a tentative D call TRBD1 (5 bases). Per the germline V gene, CDR1 is MDHEN and CDR2 is SYDVKM. The CDR3 spans 14 residues. V gave up 6 bases and J gave up 0 bases, with 12 bases separating them. The CDR3 sequence is CASSTTGSSYEQYF. CDR3 bases: TGTGCCAGCAGCACCACAGGTTCCTCCTACGAGCAGTACTTC.

This chain uses TRBV27 with TRBJ1-5; 7 bases agree with TRBD1. Germline lookup yields CDR1 MNHEY and CDR2 SMNVEV (reference sequence). The CDR3 is 15 residues long. With V trimmed by 4 bases and J by 1 base, 4 bases remained unmatched. CDR3 loop: CASSSQQGSNQPQHF. CDR3 nucleotides: TGTGCCAGCAGTTCCCAACAGGGGAGCAATCAGCCCCAGCATTTT.

V usage is TRBV19 and J usage is TRBJ1-1, with D maybe TRBD1 (5 bases). The CDR3 runs 13 residues. V lost 7 bases and J 1 base, leaving 10 bases between the germline ends. Germline V gene data show CDR1 as LNHDA and CDR2 as SQIVND (reference sequence). As DNA, the CDR3 is TGTGCCAGTATACAGGAGTCGAACACTGAAGCTTTCTTT. Translated: CASIQESNTEAFF.

V usage is TRBV9 and J usage is TRBJ2-2; D is ambiguous. Germline loops: CDR1 SGDLS, CDR2 YYNGEE. V lost 2 bases and J lost 2, with 7 bases in between. The CDR3 spans 14 residues. This CDR3 is CASSVLFNTGELFF. The CDR3 region has the DNA TGTGCCAGCAGCGTCCTGTTCAACACCGGGGAGCTGTTTTTT. The full variable domain, in which reference TRBV9 and TRBJ2-2 provide the parts outside the CDR3, is DSGVTQTPKHLITATGQRVTLRCSPRSGDLSVYWYQQSLDQGLQFLIQYYNGEERAKGNILERFSAQQFPDLHSELNLSSLELGDSALYFCASSVLFNTGELFFGEGSRLTVL.

The J gene is TRBJ2-7, the V gene TRBV10-3; D is possibly TRBD1 or TRBD2 (6 bases each). The CDR3 has 16 residues. The V end lost 0 bases, the J end lost 2 bases, and 14 bases lay between the germline ends. Per the germline V gene, CDR1 is ENHRY and CDR2 is SYGVKD. The CDR3 DNA reads TGTGCCATCAGTGAGTCGGGGGGCCTAGTAACCTACGAGCAGTACTTC. This translates into CAISESGGLVTYEQYF.

The chain is built from TRBV6-1 and TRBJ2-2, with 9 positions matching TRBD1. The CDR3 extends over 14 amino acids. CDR1 is MNHNS, CDR2 SASEGT, per germline. The V segment lost 6 bases and the J segment 6 bases; nucleotides outside the gene matches: 5. The CDR3 DNA reads as TGTGCCAGCAGCGGGGGACAGGGAGCCGGGGAGCTGTTTTTT. Encoded protein: CASSGGQGAGELFF.

J is TRBJ1-6 and V is TRBV18, with D perhaps TRBD1 (5 bases). The CDR3 spans 16 residues. Germline CDR1 and CDR2: KGHSH and LQKENI. V was pared by 4 bases and J by 3 bases, with 13 bases between. The CDR3 DNA sequence: TGTGCCAGCTCACGGGAAGGGACGGTCTATAATTCACCCCTCCACTTT. This encodes CASSREGTVYNSPLHF.

The J gene is TRBJ1-2, the V gene TRBV18; no clear D. CDR1 KGHSH and CDR2 LQKENI come from the germline V gene. This CDR3 has 15 residues. The V end was cut by 2 bases, the J end by 4 bases, with 14 bases between. The CDR3 loop is CASSPTPAGTYGYTF. CDR3 sequence (DNA): TGTGCCAGCTCACCAACCCCGGCAGGCACCTATGGCTACACCTTC.

The rearrangement uses TRBV2 and TRBJ2-2; D not certain. The germline gives CDR1 SNHLY, CDR2 FYNNEI. V was trimmed by 4 bases and J by 4 bases, leaving 13 bases between them. The CDR3 loop spans 15 amino acids. This CDR3 reads CASSGAPATTGELFF. CDR3 in DNA: TGTGCCAGCAGTGGGGCCCCAGCTACCACCGGGGAGCTGTTTTTT.

Concerning this clone itself: Other DNA sequences in the sample encode the same CDR3. The chain couples TRBV5-1 to TRBJ2-2; D gene unclear. Germline assignment: CDR1 SGHRS and CDR2 YFSETQ. V shed 0 bases and J shed 4 bases, with 7 bases lying between them. The CDR3 spans 14 residues. CDR3 in DNA: TGCGCCAGCAGCTTGGCCGGGCTCACCGGGGAGCTGTTTTTT. Amino acids: CASSLAGLTGELFF.

The chain uses TRBV7-2 and TRBJ1-2; perhaps TRBD1 as D (5 bases). Trimming removed 3 bases from V and 5 bases from J, with 10 bases in between. The CDR3 spans 13 residues. CDR1 and CDR2 from the germline V gene are SGHTA and FQGNSA. The CDR3 nucleotides are TGTGCCAGCAGCTTGGGGCTTGGGTATGGCTACACCTTC. The encoded protein is CASSLGLGYGYTF.

Here the CDR3 reads CASSESPGADTQYF. For the CDR3, the DNA is TGCGCCAGCAGTGAGTCCCCAGGCGCAGATACGCAGTATTTT. V and J are TRBV10-1 and TRBJ2-3; D not resolved. This CDR3 is built from 14 residues. V was shortened by 0 bases and J by 4 bases, with 8 bases between the two germline ends. In germline, CDR1 is WNHNN, CDR2 SYGVQD (reference sequence).

Notes on this clone: Different DNA sequences within this sample yield the same CDR3. V is TRBV5-1 and J is TRBJ2-2; the D is unclear. The V gene's germline CDR1 is SGHRS and CDR2 YFSETQ. CDR3 length: 15 amino acids. V was cut by 0 bases and J by 1 base, with 7 bases left in between. The CDR3 coding sequence is TGCGCCAGCAGCTTGGTCGCAGGGAACACCGGGGAGCTGTTTTTT. Its translation is CASSLVAGNTGELFF.

This chain joins TRBV4-2 and TRBJ2-1, with 14 bases matching TRBD2. CDR1 and CDR2 from the germline V gene are LGHNA and YNFKEQ. CDR3 size: 16 residues. V lost 7 bases to trimming and J lost 9 bases; unmatched junction nucleotides: 11. The CDR3 reads CASNPQGLAGVGEQFF. The CDR3 DNA sequence: TGTGCCAGCAATCCCCAGGGACTAGCGGGGGTCGGTGAGCAGTTCTTC.

The chain links TRBV2 to TRBJ1-5; no firm D call. The CDR3 totals 15 residues. V was shortened by 6 bases and J by 6 bases, with 18 bases between the two germline ends. Germline values: CDR1 SNHLY, CDR2 FYNNEI. CDR3 nucleotide sequence: TGTGCCAGCAGCAAGGACGGAAAAACGGGTCAGCCCCAGCATTTT. It yields the protein CASSKDGKTGQPQHF.